The T cell receptor beta chain under discussion was sequenced for a study of blood T cell repertoires in COVID-19. Looking at the study overall: Italy, Spain and the United States were the sources of the convalescent and acute COVID-19 samples.

Profiling relied on immunoSEQ multiplex PCR, and the TCRdb table lists in-frame clones only, not all of them. The sample shows about 240,000 clones, about 73% of them seen only once. This clone appeared a single time. Trimming took off 3 bases at V and 1 base at J, with 15 bases between the two ends. The CDR3 extends over 16 amino acids. The germline V gene has CDR1 MNHNS and CDR2 SASEGT. The clonotype was recovered from a woman of 80 years or more with acute or convalescent COVID-19. J is TRBJ1-1 and V is TRBV6-1; perhaps TRBD1 as D (5 bases). Sequencing was carried out using peripheral blood. The CDR3 sequence is CASSDRTPGGNTEAFF. The DNA of the CDR3 is TGTGCCAGCAGTGATCGGACACCGGGGGGGAACACTGAAGCTTTCTTT.